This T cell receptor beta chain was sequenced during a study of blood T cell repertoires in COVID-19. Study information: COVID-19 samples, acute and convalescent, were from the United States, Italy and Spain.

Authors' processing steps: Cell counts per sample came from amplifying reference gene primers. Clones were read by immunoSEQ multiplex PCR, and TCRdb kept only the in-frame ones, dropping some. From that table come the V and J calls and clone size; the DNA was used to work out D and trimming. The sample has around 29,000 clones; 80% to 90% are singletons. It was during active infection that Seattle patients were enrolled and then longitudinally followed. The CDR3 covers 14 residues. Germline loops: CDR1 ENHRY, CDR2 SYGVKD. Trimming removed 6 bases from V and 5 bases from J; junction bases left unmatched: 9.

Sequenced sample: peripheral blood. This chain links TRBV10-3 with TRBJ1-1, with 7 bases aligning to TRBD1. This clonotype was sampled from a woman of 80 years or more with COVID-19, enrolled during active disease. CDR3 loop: CAISSTGRGTEAFF. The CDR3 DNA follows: TGTGCCATCAGCTCGACAGGGCGAGGGACTGAAGCTTTCTTT.